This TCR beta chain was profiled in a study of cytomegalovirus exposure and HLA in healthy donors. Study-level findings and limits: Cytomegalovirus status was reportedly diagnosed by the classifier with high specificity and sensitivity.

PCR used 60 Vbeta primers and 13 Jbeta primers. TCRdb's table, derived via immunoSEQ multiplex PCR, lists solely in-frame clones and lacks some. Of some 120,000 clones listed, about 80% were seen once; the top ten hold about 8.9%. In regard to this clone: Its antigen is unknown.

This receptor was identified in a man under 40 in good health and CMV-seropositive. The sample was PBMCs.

CDR3 sequence reads: CASRPRPGGSGEQYF. DNA of the CDR3: TGTGCCAGCCGTCCAAGGCCAGGGGGCTCAGGGGAGCAGTACTTC. The chain carries TRBV7-8 and TRBJ2-7, with 8 bases fitting TRBD1. CDR3 length equals 15 residues. In germline, CDR1 is SGHVS, CDR2 FQNEAQ. Trimming cost V 8 bases and J 7 bases; bases outside gene matches: 16.